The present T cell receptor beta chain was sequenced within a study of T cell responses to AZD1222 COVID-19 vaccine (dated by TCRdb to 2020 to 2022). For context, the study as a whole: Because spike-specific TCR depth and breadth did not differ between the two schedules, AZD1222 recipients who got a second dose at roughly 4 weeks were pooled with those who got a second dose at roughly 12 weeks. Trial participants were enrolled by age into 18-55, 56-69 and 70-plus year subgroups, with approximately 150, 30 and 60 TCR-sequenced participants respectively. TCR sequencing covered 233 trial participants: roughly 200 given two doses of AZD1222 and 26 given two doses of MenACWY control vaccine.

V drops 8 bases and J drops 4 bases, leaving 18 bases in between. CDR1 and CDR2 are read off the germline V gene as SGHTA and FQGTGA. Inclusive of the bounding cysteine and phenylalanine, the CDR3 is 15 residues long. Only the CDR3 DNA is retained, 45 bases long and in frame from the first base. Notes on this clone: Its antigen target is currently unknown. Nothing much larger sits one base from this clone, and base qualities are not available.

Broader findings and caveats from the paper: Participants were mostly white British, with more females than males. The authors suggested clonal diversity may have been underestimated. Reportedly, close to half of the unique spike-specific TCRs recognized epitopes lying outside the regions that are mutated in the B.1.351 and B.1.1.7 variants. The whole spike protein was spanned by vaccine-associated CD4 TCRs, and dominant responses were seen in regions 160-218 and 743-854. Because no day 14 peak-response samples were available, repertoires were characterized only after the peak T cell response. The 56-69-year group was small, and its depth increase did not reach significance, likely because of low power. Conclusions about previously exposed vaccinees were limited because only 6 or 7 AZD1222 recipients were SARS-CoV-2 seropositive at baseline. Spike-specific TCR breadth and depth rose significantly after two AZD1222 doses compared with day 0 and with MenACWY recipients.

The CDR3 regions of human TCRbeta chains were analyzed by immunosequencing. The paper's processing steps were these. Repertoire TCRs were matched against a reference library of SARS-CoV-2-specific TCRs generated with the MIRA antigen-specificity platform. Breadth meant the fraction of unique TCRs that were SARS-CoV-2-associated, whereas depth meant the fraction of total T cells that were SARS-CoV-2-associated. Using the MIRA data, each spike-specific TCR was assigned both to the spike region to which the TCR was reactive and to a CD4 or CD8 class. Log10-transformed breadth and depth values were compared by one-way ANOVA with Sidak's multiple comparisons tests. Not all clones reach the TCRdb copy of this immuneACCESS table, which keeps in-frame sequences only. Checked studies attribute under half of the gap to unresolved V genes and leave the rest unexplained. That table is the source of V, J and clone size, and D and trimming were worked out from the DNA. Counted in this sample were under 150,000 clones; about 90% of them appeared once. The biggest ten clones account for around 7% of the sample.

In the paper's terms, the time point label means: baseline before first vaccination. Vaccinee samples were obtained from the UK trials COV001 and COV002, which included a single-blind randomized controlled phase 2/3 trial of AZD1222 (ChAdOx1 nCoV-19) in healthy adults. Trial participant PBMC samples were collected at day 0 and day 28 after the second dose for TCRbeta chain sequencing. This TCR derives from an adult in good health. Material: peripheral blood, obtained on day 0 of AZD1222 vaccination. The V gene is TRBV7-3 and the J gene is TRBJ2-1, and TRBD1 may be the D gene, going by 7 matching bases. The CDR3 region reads CASGLRGERYNEQFF. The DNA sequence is TGTGCCAGCGGGCTCAGGGGGGAGAGATACAATGAGCAGTTCTTC.